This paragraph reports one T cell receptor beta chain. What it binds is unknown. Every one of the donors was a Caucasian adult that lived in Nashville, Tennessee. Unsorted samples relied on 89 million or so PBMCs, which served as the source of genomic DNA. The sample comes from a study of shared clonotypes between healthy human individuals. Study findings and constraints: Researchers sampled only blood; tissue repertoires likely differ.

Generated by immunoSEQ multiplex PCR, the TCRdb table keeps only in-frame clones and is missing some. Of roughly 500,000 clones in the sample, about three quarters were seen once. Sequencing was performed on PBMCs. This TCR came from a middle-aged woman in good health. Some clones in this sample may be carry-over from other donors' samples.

The DNA for the CDR3 is TGTGCCAGCACTCCACAGGGGACCCCCTACAATGAGCAGTTCTTC. It is translated as CASTPQGTPYNEQFF. This rearrangement joins TRBV5-4 to TRBJ2-1; TRBD1 matches at 7 bases. This CDR3 contains 15 residues. The germline gives CDR1 SGHNT, CDR2 YYREEE (reference sequence). V lost 6 bases and J lost 2; bases outside the gene matches: 8.